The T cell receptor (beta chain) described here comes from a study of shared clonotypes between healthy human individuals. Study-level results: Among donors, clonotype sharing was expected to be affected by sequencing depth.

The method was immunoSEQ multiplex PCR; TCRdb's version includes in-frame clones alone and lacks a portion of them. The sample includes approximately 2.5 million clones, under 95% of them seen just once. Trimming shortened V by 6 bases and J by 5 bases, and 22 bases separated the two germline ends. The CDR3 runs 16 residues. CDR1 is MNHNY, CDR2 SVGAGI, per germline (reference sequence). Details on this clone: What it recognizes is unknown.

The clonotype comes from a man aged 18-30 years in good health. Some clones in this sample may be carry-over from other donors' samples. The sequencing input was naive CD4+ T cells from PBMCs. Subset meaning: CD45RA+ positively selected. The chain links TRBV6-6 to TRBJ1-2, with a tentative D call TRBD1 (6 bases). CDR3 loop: CASRRQEGGHNYGYTF. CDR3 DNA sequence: TGTGCCAGCAGGCGCCAGGAGGGGGGGCATAATTATGGCTACACCTTC.